This passage covers 29 T cell receptor beta chains from one sample sequenced in a study of sequential checkpoint blockade in melanoma. Profiling relied on immunoSEQ multiplex PCR, and the TCRdb table lists in-frame clones only, not all of them. This sample has about 18,000 clones; over 65% occur once, and the top ten carry 4.8%. Treatment reported: randomized to nivolumab then ipilimumab (arm A) or the reverse (arm B). Sequencing used tumor tissue (inferred from file names), obtained from a patient given nivolumab and ipilimumab in sequence. The receptors here all came from a human donor with melanoma.

The chain is built from TRBV30 and TRBJ1-5; no reliable D call. Trimming took off 0 bases at V and 8 bases at J, with 11 bases between the two ends. This CDR3 is 13 amino acids long. Germline lookup yields CDR1 GTSNPN and CDR2 SVGIG (reference sequence). The CDR3 is CAWSVSKEKPQHF. The CDR3 coding sequence is TGTGCCTGGAGTGTATCAAAGGAGAAGCCCCAGCATTTT. The full variable domain, in which reference TRBV30 and TRBJ1-5 provide the parts outside the CDR3, is SQTIHQWPATLVQPVGSPLSLECTVEGTSNPNLYWYRQAAGRGLQLLFYSVGIGQISSEVPQNLSASRPQDRQFILSSKKLLLSDSGFYLCAWSVSKEKPQHFGDGTRLSIL.

CDR3 protein: CASSSVRGTSGETQYF. CDR3 sequence (DNA): TGTGCCAGCAGTTCTGTCCGGGGCACTAGCGGAGAGACCCAGTACTTC. This chain joins TRBV6-8 and TRBJ2-5, with 8 positions matching TRBD2. The V segment lost 4 bases and the J segment 4 bases; nucleotides outside the gene matches: 11. This CDR3 comprises 16 residues. The germline V gene encodes CDR1 MNHGY and CDR2 SAAAGT.

Only one count was recorded for this clone. The chain joins TRBV15 to TRBJ1-2; 8 bases are shared with TRBD1. The CDR3 contains 15 residues. Germline-derived CDR1 and CDR2 are LNHNV and YYDKDF (reference sequence). Trimming took 1 base from V and 6 from J; bases not matched to a gene: 7. The CDR3 DNA reads TGTGCCACCAGCAGAGGACAGGGGCTATCTGATGGCTACACCTTC. Translation: CATSRGQGLSDGYTF.

J is TRBJ2-5 and V is TRBV19; 7 bases agree with TRBD2. The CDR3 extends over 15 amino acids. V gave up 3 bases and J gave up 5 bases; unmatched junction bases: 9. Germline CDR1 is LNHDA and CDR2 is SQIVND (reference sequence). CDR3 in DNA: TGTGCCAGTAGTATGGGGCGGGGGAAAGGGGAGACCCAGTACTTC. Protein product: CASSMGRGKGETQYF.

This sequence joins TRBV18 and TRBJ2-7; 7 nucleotides line up with TRBD1. This CDR3 is built from 17 residues. The germline CDR1 and CDR2 sequences are KGHSH and LQKENI. Trimming took 2 bases from V and 0 from J; bases not matched to a gene: 10. Written as DNA, the CDR3 is TGTGCCAGCTCACCAATGGGGACAGAGGATGGCTCCTACGAGCAGTACTTC. It is translated as CASSPMGTEDGSYEQYF.

This clone showed up just a few times. The chain couples TRBV2 to TRBJ1-5; D not resolved. CDR3 size: 15 residues. V gave up 4 bases and J gave up 0 bases, with 10 bases separating them. Germline V gene data show CDR1 as SNHLY and CDR2 as FYNNEI. CDR3 in amino acids: CASSVGGNSNQPQHF. The CDR3 coding sequence is TGTGCCAGCAGTGTCGGCGGGAATAGCAATCAGCCCCAGCATTTT. The full variable domain, its missing parts supplied by reference TRBV2 and TRBJ1-5, is EPEVTQTPSHQVTQMGQEVILRCVPISNHLYFYWYRQILGQKVEFLVSFYNNEISEKSEIFDDQFSVERPDGSNFTLKIRSTKLEDSAMYFCASSVGGNSNQPQHFGDGTRLSIL.

The genes are TRBV7-7 and TRBJ2-7; 9 nucleotides align to TRBD1. There are 14 residues in the CDR3. J gave up 4 bases and V 5 bases, and 6 bases lay outside the gene matches. Germline V gene data show CDR1 as SSHAT and CDR2 as FNYEAQ (reference sequence). The chain's CDR3 is CASSQGQGQYEQYF. CDR3 DNA: TGTGCCAGCAGCCAAGGACAGGGGCAATACGAGCAGTACTTC.

This sequence joins TRBV15 and TRBJ1-1; 8 bases align to TRBD1. The germline V gene encodes CDR1 LNHNV and CDR2 YYDKDF (reference sequence). Unmatched junction bases numbered 5, after V lost 5 bases and J lost 0 bases. This CDR3 contains 15 residues. The CDR3 here is CATSRRTGLNTEAFF. CDR3 in DNA: TGTGCCACCAGCCGAAGGACAGGGCTGAACACTGAAGCTTTCTTT.

A single count supports this clone. The genes are TRBV5-1 and TRBJ2-3, with D perhaps given as TRBD1 or TRBD2 (5 bases each). Germline V gene data show CDR1 as SGHRS and CDR2 as YFSETQ. V was pared by 0 bases and J by 4 bases, with 12 bases between. The CDR3 is 15 residues long. This CDR3 reads CASSLEGRDPDTQYF. In DNA form, the CDR3 reads TGCGCCAGCAGCTTGGAAGGCAGGGACCCAGATACGCAGTATTTT.

The chain uses TRBV5-8 and TRBJ1-1, with 8 bases matching TRBD1. The ends lost 2 bases at V and 1 base at J; junction bases unmatched: 4. This CDR3 has 15 residues. CDR1 is SGHTS, CDR2 YDEGEE, per germline. CDR3 region: CASSLTGGRNTEAFF. CDR3 sequence (DNA): TGTGCCAGCAGCTTAACAGGGGGAAGGAACACTGAAGCTTTCTTT.

The chain combines TRBV11-3 with TRBJ1-3; no clear D. V lost 4 bases to trimming and J lost 4 bases, with 11 bases between them. Germline CDR1 is SGHNT and CDR2 is YENEEA. The CDR3 consists of 14 residues. The CDR3 nucleotides read TGTGCCAGCAGCTCCCCCCGGCCGGGAAACACCATATATTTT. Translation gives CASSSPRPGNTIYF. The complete variable domain, with remaining parts taken from reference TRBV11-3 and TRBJ1-3, reads EAGVVQSPRYKIIEKKQPVAFWCNPISGHNTLYWYLQNLGQGPELLIRYENEEAVDDSQLPKDRFSAERLKGVDSTLKIQPAELGDSAVYLCASSSPRPGNTIYFGEGSWLTVV.

V gene TRBV18 combines with J gene TRBJ2-3, with D hard to call. Trimming stripped 3 bases from V and 0 bases from J, with 7 bases between. The CDR3 runs to 14 residues. Germline V gives CDR1 KGHSH, CDR2 LQKENI. CDR3 in DNA: TGTGCCAGCTCACCGACGGATAGCACAGATACGCAGTATTTT. This gives the protein CASSPTDSTDTQYF. The whole variable domain, remainder taken from reference TRBV18 and TRBJ2-3, is NAGVMQNPRHLVRRRGQEARLRCSPMKGHSHVYWYRQLPEEGLKFMVYLQKENIIDESGMPKERFSAEFPKEGPSILRIQQVVRGDSAAYFCASSPTDSTDTQYFGPGTRLTVL.

This chain joins TRBV19 and TRBJ2-2; no definite D call. This CDR3 region has 15 residues. V was cut by 5 bases and J by 0 bases, with 10 bases left in between. Germline loops: CDR1 LNHDA, CDR2 SQIVND (reference sequence). CDR3 in amino acids: CASSAGPSNTGELFF. Here the CDR3 DNA reads TGTGCCAGTAGTGCCGGGCCCTCGAACACCGGGGAGCTGTTTTTT.

The gene calls are TRBV7-6 and TRBJ1-1; no firm D call. Germline assignment: CDR1 SGHVS and CDR2 FNYEAQ. The V gene lost 2 bases and the J gene lost 1 base, with 8 bases spanning the gap. The CDR3 has 14 amino acids. CDR3 DNA sequence: TGTGCCAGCAGCTTACTCGCTTGGAACACTGAAGCTTTCTTT. It encodes CASSLLAWNTEAFF.

This clone appeared a single time. As DNA, the CDR3 is TGTGCCAGTAGTATTGGGGTGTGGGGGAGGAACACAGATACGCAGTATTTT. Residues: CASSIGVWGRNTDTQYF. The chain links TRBV19 to TRBJ2-3; TRBD2 is a possible D gene (6 bases). Trimming took 3 bases from V and 2 from J, leaving 18 bases between them. CDR1 and CDR2 (germline): LNHDA, SQIVND (reference sequence). The CDR3 loop spans 17 amino acids.

The chain is built from TRBV14 and TRBJ2-7; the D gene is possibly TRBD2 (5 bases). Per the germline V gene, CDR1 is SGHDN and CDR2 is FVKESK. The V gene lost 6 bases and the J gene lost 5 bases, with 17 bases spanning the gap. This CDR3 region has 14 residues. The CDR3 region has the DNA TGTGCCAGCAGTCTTCTCGGGGATACCCACGAGCAGTACTTC. Its protein product is CASSLLGDTHEQYF.

The chain recombines TRBV5-1 with TRBJ2-3; D could derive from TRBD1 or TRBD2 (6 bases each). The CDR3 runs 15 residues. V lost 0 bases and J 6 bases, leaving 14 bases between the germline ends. Germline V gene sequence: CDR1 SGHRS, CDR2 YFSETQ. The CDR3 loop is CASSLVTGGGDTQYF. CDR3 DNA sequence: TGCGCCAGCAGCTTGGTAACTGGAGGGGGGGATACGCAGTATTTT.

The chain recombines TRBV30 with TRBJ1-2, with unresolved D. V lost 0 bases to trimming and J lost 6 bases, with 11 bases between them. Germline loops: CDR1 GTSNPN, CDR2 SVGIG (reference sequence). The CDR3 has 13 amino acids. Written as DNA, the CDR3 is TGTGCCTGGAGTGTAGATGGACCGGATGGCTACACCTTC. Its translation: CAWSVDGPDGYTF. The full variable domain, in which reference TRBV30 and TRBJ1-2 provide the parts outside the CDR3, is SQTIHQWPATLVQPVGSPLSLECTVEGTSNPNLYWYRQAAGRGLQLLFYSVGIGQISSEVPQNLSASRPQDRQFILSSKKLLLSDSGFYLCAWSVDGPDGYTFGSGTRLTVV.

The chain links TRBV6-8 to TRBJ2-7, with 8 bases lining up with TRBD2. In germline, CDR1 is MNHGY, CDR2 SAAAGT. V shed 7 bases, J shed 6 bases, and the junction held 14 bases outside the gene matches. This CDR3 region has 15 residues. DNA for the CDR3: TGTGCCAGCACTTTTGGACTAGCTCCCGGGGGCGAGCAGTACTTC. Translated, it gives CASTFGLAPGGEQYF.

This clone was seen a single time. The rearrangement joins TRBV10-3 to TRBJ2-3; D possibly matches TRBD1 or TRBD2 (6 bases each). CDR3 length: 14 residues. The ends were cut back, 11 bases at V and 0 bases at J, with 15 bases in the middle. Looked up from germline, CDR1 is ENHRY and CDR2 is SYGVKD. DNA for the CDR3: TGTGCCCTCAATGAGGGGGGAAGCACAGATACGCAGTATTTT. As protein: CALNEGGSTDTQYF.

The chain links TRBV12-5 to TRBJ2-5; a weak D match, TRBD1 (5 bases). Trimming pared 7 bases from V and 5 bases from J, leaving 17 bases between. The germline gives CDR1 LGHNT, CDR2 FRNRAP. The CDR3 is made up of 14 amino acids. The chain's CDR3 is CASAPGSGVETQYF. CDR3 DNA sequence: TGTGCTAGTGCCCCAGGGTCTGGAGTGGAGACCCAGTACTTC.

The rearrangement links TRBV14 to TRBJ2-3; D unclear. CDR1 is SGHDN, CDR2 FVKESK, per germline. Trimming took off 4 bases at V and 6 bases at J, with 11 bases between the two ends. There are 13 residues in the CDR3. The CDR3 coding sequence is TGTGCCAGCAGCCCCCAGGTCGGGGATACGCAGTATTTT. Encoded protein: CASSPQVGDTQYF.

The chain uses TRBV5-1 and TRBJ1-1; TRBD1 matches 8 bases. In germline, CDR1 is SGHRS, CDR2 YFSETQ. CDR3 length equals 17 residues. V lost 3 bases to trimming and J lost 5 bases; unmatched junction nucleotides: 15. CDR3 in amino acids: CASSSSLAGGEITEAFF. CDR3 in DNA: TGCGCCAGCAGCTCTTCATTAGCAGGGGGCGAAATTACTGAAGCTTTCTTT.

The rearrangement joins TRBV27 to TRBJ1-5; 11 positions match TRBD1. The CDR3 covers 15 residues. Germline V CDR1 and CDR2: MNHEY, SMNVEV (reference sequence). The V segment lost 5 bases and the J segment 7 bases; nucleotides outside the gene matches: 7. CDR3 protein: CASSHGQGANQPQHF. As DNA, the CDR3 is TGTGCCAGCAGTCATGGACAGGGGGCGAACCAGCCCCAGCATTTT.

The V gene is TRBV19, the J gene TRBJ1-3; no firm D call. Trimming removed 5 bases from V and 3 bases from J, with 11 bases in between. The CDR3 extends over 14 amino acids. Germline CDR1 and CDR2: LNHDA and SQIVND (reference sequence). In DNA, the CDR3 is TGTGCCAGTAGTCTAGGAAGCTTTGGAAACACCATATATTTT. This translates into CASSLGSFGNTIYF. The full variable domain, rest sourced from reference TRBV19 and TRBJ1-3, is DGGITQSPKYLFRKEGQNVTLSCEQNLNHDAMYWYRQDPGQGLRLIYYSQIVNDFQKGDIAEGYSVSREKKESFPLTVTSAQKNPTAFYLCASSLGSFGNTIYFGEGSWLTVV.

The rearrangement joins TRBV19 to TRBJ2-1, with 10 nucleotides matching TRBD2. The CDR3 runs to 18 residues. Trimming removed 6 bases from V and 1 base from J; junction bases left unmatched: 12. The germline CDR1 and CDR2 sequences are LNHDA and SQIVND (reference sequence). The CDR3 sequence is CASSPWLAGVSSYNEQFF. The DNA for the CDR3 is TGTGCCAGTAGCCCGTGGCTAGCGGGAGTCTCATCCTACAATGAGCAGTTCTTC.

This sequence joins TRBV6-8 and TRBJ1-1; TRBD1 might be the D (5 bases). This CDR3 region has 14 residues. Trimming removed 7 bases at V and 1 base at J, with 13 bases between. From germline, CDR1 is MNHGY and CDR2 SAAAGT. The CDR3 DNA reads as TGTGCCAGCATCGGGGCAACGGCGAACACTGAAGCTTTCTTT. Its protein is CASIGATANTEAFF.

V is TRBV5-1 and J is TRBJ1-4; D may be TRBD1 (5 bases). The CDR3 runs 16 residues. Germline-derived CDR1 and CDR2 are SGHRS and YFSETQ. V dropped 6 bases and J dropped 8 bases, with 23 bases sitting between them. The CDR3 DNA reads TGCGCCAGCACCCCCGGGGACGGCGCTGGGGGAGAAAAACTGTTTTTT. Protein sequence: CASTPGDGAGGEKLFF.

This sequence joins TRBV29-1 and TRBJ2-1, with D maybe TRBD1 (6 bases). V dropped 4 bases and J dropped 7 bases, with 14 bases sitting between them. Per germline, CDR1 SQVTM and CDR2 ANQGSEA. This CDR3 contains 13 residues. The CDR3 DNA reads as TGCAGCGTTGTAAGGGGCAGGGGTAATGAGCAGTTCTTC. Its translation is CSVVRGRGNEQFF.